The entry that follows covers one T cell receptor beta chain sequence. Its antigen remains undetermined. Qualities for individual bases were not recorded, and no much larger clone is one base off. This specimen comes from a study of radiotherapy plus CTLA-4 blockade in lung cancer (dated by TCRdb to 2017 to 2018). Study-wide context: Objective responses occurred in 18% of enrolled patients, and 30% to 35% achieved disease control. Findings and caveats that apply to the study as a whole: The strongest predictors of response were reported to be early dynamic shifts in blood T cell clones along with a rise in serum interferon-beta following radiation. After treatment with radiotherapy and ipilimumab, TCR clones that originated in tumors expanded in peripheral blood.

Receptors were amplified or captured by the immunoSEQ multiplex PCR assay. TCRdb took this table from immuneACCESS and kept in-frame rearrangements with V and J called. Such tables lack part of the clones; where checked against another copy, unresolved V genes explain under half of the gap, and the rest is unexplained. In this sample the table shows tens of thousands of clones, over 70% of which occur a single time. The top ten clonotypes cover about 14% of the sample. The study tested focal radiation therapy combined with CTLA-4 blockade (ipilimumab) in patients with chemo-refractory metastatic non-small-cell lung cancer. The CDR3, cysteine through phenylalanine, is 13 amino acids long. Only the CDR3 portion is preserved as DNA: 39 bases, with reading frame beginning at the first base. Per the germline V gene, MNHNS is the CDR1 and SASEGT is the CDR2. V and J are truncated by 3 bases and 6 bases respectively, leaving an intervening sequence of 9 bases.

The receptor chain draws on TRBV6-1 and TRBJ1-5, with no confident D gene call. This clonotype was sampled from a human donor with non-small cell lung cancer that progressed on radiotherapy plus ipilimumab. The material was peripheral blood, obtained from a patient treated with radiotherapy plus ipilimumab. The CDR3 region reads CASSEEWGQPQHF. The DNA sequence is as follows: TGTGCCAGCAGTGAGGAGTGGGGTCAGCCCCAGCATTTT.